These 7 T cell receptor beta chains were all obtained from the same sample, sequenced in a study of control samples from healthy donors and cancer patients. Clones were sequenced by immunoSEQ multiplex PCR, and TCRdb holds only the in-frame ones, with some missing. Among about 92,000 clones listed, approximately 82% were seen once. The specimen was blood. The receptor source for this set is an older woman in good health.

A few counts support this clone. The chain links TRBV19 to TRBJ1-1, with a weak D call TRBD1 (5 bases). With 3 bases removed from V and 11 bases from J, the gap between germline ends came to 13 bases. The CDR3 has 12 residues. CDR1 and CDR2 from the germline V gene are LNHDA and SQIVND (reference sequence). CDR3: CASSIRAGRAFF. The CDR3 nucleotides read TGTGCCAGTAGTATTAGGGCAGGGCGGGCTTTCTTT. Using reference TRBV19 and TRBJ1-1 for the parts outside the CDR3, the full variable domain is DGGITQSPKYLFRKEGQNVTLSCEQNLNHDAMYWYRQDPGQGLRLIYYSQIVNDFQKGDIAEGYSVSREKKESFPLTVTSAQKNPTAFYLCASSIRAGRAFFGQGTRLTVV.

This sequence joins TRBV5-1 and TRBJ2-3; no definite D call. The V end was cut by 0 bases, the J end by 3 bases, with 8 bases between. Germline V CDR1 and CDR2: SGHRS, YFSETQ. CDR3 length: 14 residues. CDR3 sequence (DNA): TGCGCCAGCAGCTTGGATGCTATGACAGATACGCAGTATTTT. Protein: CASSLDAMTDTQYF.

This clone was picked up one time. The chain links TRBV15 to TRBJ1-2, with 8 bases aligning to TRBD1. The CDR3 runs to 13 residues. V trimming: 4 bases; J trimming: 10 bases; junction bases outside the gene matches: 8. CDR1 is LNHNV, CDR2 YYDKDF, per germline (reference sequence). CDR3 bases: TGTGCCACCAGCAAAGACAGGGGTTTTTACTACACCTTC. Translating gives CATSKDRGFYYTF.

The chain recombines TRBV3-1 (or the pseudogene TRBV3-2) with TRBJ2-3; 10 positions match TRBD2. The CDR3 totals 15 residues. V shed 4 bases, J shed 2 bases, and the junction held 3 bases outside the gene matches. The germline CDR1 and CDR2 sequences are LGHDT and YNNKEL (reference sequence). CDR3 coding DNA: TGTGCCAGCAGCCCACTAGCGGGATCCACAGATACGCAGTATTTT. Its protein is CASSPLAGSTDTQYF.

This clone was picked up a small number of times. The genes are TRBV5-1 and TRBJ2-7, with 9 bases that match TRBD1. Germline loops: CDR1 SGHRS, CDR2 YFSETQ. V was clipped by 3 bases and J by 4 bases; unmatched bases: 2. This CDR3 spans 13 amino acids. DNA of the CDR3: TGCGCCAGCAGCTCGGGACAGGGATACGAGCAGTACTTC. It codes for CASSSGQGYEQYF.

In DNA, the CDR3 is TGTGCCAGCAGCCTCGTAGTGAACACTGAAGCTTTCTTT. Protein: CASSLVVNTEAFF. The rearrangement links TRBV3-1 (or the pseudogene TRBV3-2) to TRBJ1-1, with D unresolved. V shed 4 bases and J shed 0 bases, with 6 bases lying between them. CDR3 length: 13 amino acids. Germline V gene data show CDR1 as LGHDT and CDR2 as YNNKEL (reference sequence).

This clone was seen only a few times. The chain is built from TRBV27 and TRBJ2-2; a weak D match, TRBD1 (6 bases). V shed 6 bases and J shed 1 base, with 18 bases lying between them. The CDR3 has 17 amino acids. From germline, CDR1 is MNHEY and CDR2 SMNVEV (reference sequence). CDR3 coding DNA: TGTGCCAGCAGCCATCCGTCGGGACATCTGAACACCGGGGAGCTGTTTTTT. Translated: CASSHPSGHLNTGELFF.